A few counts support the clone carrying this TCR beta chain. The antigen remains unidentified. This sample was included in a study of response to subunit inactivated influenza vaccine. Study observations and caveats: Authors suggested few new T cells are recruited by each seasonal influenza vaccination.

Germline lookup yields CDR1 MDHEN and CDR2 SYDVKM. The CDR3 consists of 14 residues. J gave up 5 bases and V 3 bases, and 6 bases lay outside the gene matches. Using its own MiXCR run on the RT-PCR reads, TCRdb lists one record per CDR3 protein. The sample has around 750,000 distinct CDR3 sequences, 21% seen once. Sequenced material: PBMCs from blood, taken more than 4 days after vaccination. The chain is built from TRBV28 and TRBJ2-7; 8 bases fit TRBD1. This clonotype originated in a man between 45 and 60 years old who received an inactivated influenza vaccine. CDR3 bases: TGTGCCAGCAGTTTCGCAGGGGGCGTCGACGAGCAGTACTTC. It codes for CASSFAGGVDEQYF. The full variable domain, in which reference TRBV28 and TRBJ2-7 provide the parts outside the CDR3, is DVKVTQSSRYLVKRTGEKVFLECVQDMDHENMFWYRQDPGLGLRLIYFSYDVKMKEKGDIPEGYSVSREKKERFSLILESASTNQTSMYLCASSFAGGVDEQYFGPGTRLTVT.